This TCR beta chain was profiled in a study of vaccination effects on CD4 cells after COVID-19. TCRdb keeps only in-frame clones here, not all; method: immunoSEQ multiplex PCR. The sample records fewer than 70,000 clones, about 80% being singletons. Antigen-specific CD4+ T cell clonotypes were called by their expansion after viral peptide-pool culture in ViraFEST. Having been cultured for less than 12 days, the cells underwent CD4+ T cell isolation. No vaccinee had earlier SARS-CoV-2 infection, and nucleocapsid antibodies were negative. As for this clone: Its antigen is still unknown.

The V gene end was trimmed by 3 bases and the J gene end by 5 bases; junction bases not matched to a gene: 5. There are 15 residues in the CDR3. Germline CDR1 reads SGDLS; CDR2 reads YYNGEE. The TCR was taken from a human donor who received a COVID-19 vaccine. The starting material was CD4+ T cells from PBMCs cultured with SARS-CoV-2 spike peptides, obtained before COVID-19 vaccination. The chain is built from TRBV9 and TRBJ2-3; 11 bases agree with TRBD1. The CDR3 DNA sequence: TGTGCCAGCAGCGCGGGGACAGGGGGGAGAGATACGCAGTATTTT. It specifies CASSAGTGGRDTQYF. Full variable domain (outside the CDR3, taken from reference TRBV9 and TRBJ2-3): DSGVTQTPKHLITATGQRVTLRCSPRSGDLSVYWYQQSLDQGLQFLIQYYNGEERAKGNILERFSAQQFPDLHSELNLSSLELGDSALYFCASSAGTGGRDTQYFGPGTRLTVL.